Reported below is one T cell receptor (beta chain). Its antigen is currently not known. Per-base qualities were not stored, and no clone one base away is much larger. This entry comes from a study of blood T cell repertoires in COVID-19 (dated by TCRdb to between 2020 and 2021). For the study in its entirety: Collaborator samples came from the United States, Italy and Spain and covered acute and convalescent phases of COVID-19. The material from the prospective study consisted of cDNA or gDNA derived from T cells, B-cell-depleted T cells, or PBMCs. Deeply sampled blood TCRbeta repertoires from subjects exposed to, actively infected with, or recovered from COVID-19 were included in the dataset. The repertoires were released in a freely available public database meant as a resource for research on the immune response to SARS-CoV-2. Samples came from the ongoing ImmuneRACE study (first 160 participants) plus 1,254 subjects from 6 global collaborators. Sample metadata almost always included a de-identified subject ID, COVID-19 status, age in years and sex. Where available, HLA class I and class II types were taken from metadata supplied by the sample provider and were not determined by assay-based typing.

CDR1 and CDR2 (MNHEY, SVGEGT) derive from the germline V gene. V is cut by 5 bases and J by 5 bases, and the space between the germline ends is 10 bases. Including cysteine and phenylalanine, the CDR3 has 13 amino acids. CDR3 DNA is the only sequence kept; it has 39 bases, read in frame from the first base. Beyond this particular receptor, the publication reports: The quantity of clinical and demographic metadata differed by source and by participant and was supplied without curation.

The immunoSEQ Assay, a bias-controlled multiplex PCR, was used to amplify TCRbeta CDR3 regions from genomic DNA. Per the original workflow: Within the assay, amplification of reference gene primers was used to estimate how many nucleated cells each sample contained. To quantify the absolute abundance of each unique TCRbeta CDR3 rearrangement, sequence reads were collapsed and filtered. For each sample, productive Simpson clonality was calculated by taking the square root of Simpson's diversity index across productive rearrangements. TCRdb mirrors the immuneACCESS table, restricted to in-frame sequences. Some clones are absent from its copies; in checked studies, under half trace to an unresolved V gene, and the reason for the others is unknown. That table supplies the V and J calls and clone size; D and trimming were determined from the DNA. This sample has about 260,000 clones in its table, and 85% of those were observed once. Of the sample, about 14% is held by the ten largest clones.

Collaborating institutions collected whole blood in K2EDTA tubes following their own protocols. Collaborator samples were shipped for TCRbeta analysis as frozen whole blood, isolated PBMCs, or DNA extracted from either sample type. The sequence was collected from a human donor in a cohort sampled during active COVID-19. The receptor chain draws on TRBV6-2 or TRBV6-3 and TRBJ1-3; TRBD1 is possibly the D segment (5 matching bases). The sample was peripheral blood. In nucleotide form, the sequence is TGTGCCAGCAGTCACCAGGGAAGAAACACCATATATTTT. Translated, it gives CASSHQGRNTIYF.